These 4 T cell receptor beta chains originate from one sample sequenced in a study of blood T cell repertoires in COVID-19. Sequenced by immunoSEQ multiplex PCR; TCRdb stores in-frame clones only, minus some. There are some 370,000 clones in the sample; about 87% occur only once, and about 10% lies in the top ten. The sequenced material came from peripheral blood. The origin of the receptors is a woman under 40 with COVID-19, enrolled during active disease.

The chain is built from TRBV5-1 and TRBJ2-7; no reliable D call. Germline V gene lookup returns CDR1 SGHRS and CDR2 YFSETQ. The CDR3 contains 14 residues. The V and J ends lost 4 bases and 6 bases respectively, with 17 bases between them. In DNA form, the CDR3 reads TGCGCCAGCAGCGGAGTACTTGGAATTAGCGAGCAGTACTTC. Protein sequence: CASSGVLGISEQYF.

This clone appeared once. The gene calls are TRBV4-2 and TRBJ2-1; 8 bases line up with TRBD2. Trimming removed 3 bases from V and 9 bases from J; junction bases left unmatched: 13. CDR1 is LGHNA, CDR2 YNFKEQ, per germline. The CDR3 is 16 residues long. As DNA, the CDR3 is TGTGCCAGCAGCCAGACGTGGGGCGGGGGGCGCGGTGAGCAGTTCTTC. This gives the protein CASSQTWGGGRGEQFF.

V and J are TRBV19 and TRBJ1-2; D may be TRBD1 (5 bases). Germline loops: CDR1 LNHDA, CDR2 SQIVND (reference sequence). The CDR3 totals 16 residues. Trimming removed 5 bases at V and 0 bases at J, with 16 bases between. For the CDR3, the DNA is TGTGCCAGTAGTTCGACAGCCGAGACAGCTAACTATGGCTACACCTTC. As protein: CASSSTAETANYGYTF.

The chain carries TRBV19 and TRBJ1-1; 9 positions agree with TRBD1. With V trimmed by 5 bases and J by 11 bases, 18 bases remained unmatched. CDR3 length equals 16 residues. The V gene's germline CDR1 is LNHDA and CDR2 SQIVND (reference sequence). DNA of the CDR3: TGTGCCAGTAGTTCCCTCTCCGGGACAGGGCCCTCGAGGGCTTTCTTT. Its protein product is CASSSLSGTGPSRAFF.